The 17 T cell receptor beta chains below come from one sample, sequenced in a study of blood T cell repertoires in COVID-19. Clones were read by immunoSEQ multiplex PCR, and TCRdb kept only the in-frame ones, dropping some. The table has some 240,000 clones, approximately 84% seen once. The specimen was PBMCs or T cells enriched from blood (not recorded which). These receptors all come from a middle-aged woman with acute COVID-19.

The chain joins TRBV7-8 to TRBJ2-6, with 8 bases fitting TRBD1. CDR1 SGHVS and CDR2 FQNEAQ come from the germline V gene. The CDR3 has 19 residues. V shed 2 bases and J 2 bases; nucleotides not matched to a gene: 11. The CDR3 sequence is CASSLRFPLQGAGANVLTF. The CDR3 region has the DNA TGTGCCAGCAGCTTAAGGTTCCCGCTACAGGGGGCTGGGGCCAACGTCCTGACTTTC.

A word on this clone: The same CDR3 arises from other DNA sequences in this sample as well. V usage is TRBV5-1 and J usage is TRBJ2-1; perhaps TRBD1 as D (5 bases). Germline loops: CDR1 SGHRS, CDR2 YFSETQ. This CDR3 is 14 amino acids long. V lost 0 bases, J lost 5 bases, and 9 bases lay in between. CDR3 protein: CASSLGGTDNEQFF. DNA of the CDR3: TGCGCCAGCAGCTTGGGGGGCACCGACAATGAGCAGTTCTTC.

The V gene is TRBV5-1, the J gene TRBJ2-5; 8 nucleotides align to TRBD1. This CDR3 comprises 15 residues. Trimming at V came to 4 bases and at J to 4 bases, leaving 9 bases not matched to a gene. In germline, CDR1 is SGHRS, CDR2 YFSETQ. Here the CDR3 DNA reads TGCGCCAGCAGCCTGACAGGGGCGCCATCAGAGACCCAGTACTTC. Translating gives CASSLTGAPSETQYF.

The J gene is TRBJ1-2, the V gene TRBV19; no reliable D call. V lost 5 bases and J 0 bases, leaving 7 bases between the germline ends. The CDR3 contains 13 residues. Germline V gives CDR1 LNHDA, CDR2 SQIVND (reference sequence). The CDR3 is CASSDKTNYGYTF. As DNA, the CDR3 is TGTGCCAGTAGTGACAAAACTAACTATGGCTACACCTTC.

This clone appeared once. The chain recombines TRBV9 with TRBJ2-1, with D possibly TRBD1 on 6 matching bases. Germline-derived CDR1 and CDR2 are SGDLS and YYNGEE. The V and J ends lost 3 bases and 7 bases respectively, with 14 bases between them. The CDR3 is 14 amino acids. As DNA, the CDR3 is TGTGCCAGCAGCGGAAGGGGGAGTAGGAATGAGCAGTTCTTC. It specifies CASSGRGSRNEQFF.

Note on this clone: Distinct nucleotide sequences in the sample also encode this CDR3. V gene TRBV5-5 combines with J gene TRBJ2-7; 10 positions agree with TRBD1. Per germline, CDR1 SGHKS and CDR2 YYEKEE (reference sequence). The V and J ends lost 5 bases and 2 bases, in that order; junction bases with no gene match: 4. This CDR3 contains 14 residues. CDR3 protein: CASSRTGGAYEQYF. DNA of the CDR3: TGTGCCAGCAGTCGGACAGGGGGGGCCTACGAGCAGTACTTC.

This clone was seen a single time. The J gene is TRBJ2-3, the V gene TRBV5-1; no reliable D call. The V gene's germline CDR1 is SGHRS and CDR2 YFSETQ. The CDR3 has 12 residues. Trimming took 7 bases from V and 0 from J, leaving 6 bases between them. CDR3 residues: CASGPSTDTQYF. In DNA form, the CDR3 reads TGCGCCAGCGGCCCTAGCACAGATACGCAGTATTTT. The variable domain in full, with the rest retrieved from reference TRBV5-1 and TRBJ2-3, is KAGVTQTPRYLIKTRGQQVTLSCSPISGHRSVSWYQQTPGQGLQFLFEYFSETQRNKGNFPGRFSGRQFSNSRSEMNVSTLELGDSALYLCASGPSTDTQYFGPGTRLTVL.

This clone was counted a single time. The chain uses TRBV5-1 and TRBJ2-2, with no clear D. Germline loops: CDR1 SGHRS, CDR2 YFSETQ. V was trimmed by 0 bases and J by 3 bases, leaving 6 bases between them. There are 14 residues in the CDR3. CDR3 in DNA: TGCGCCAGCAGCTTGGCGAGTGACACCGGGGAGCTGTTTTTT. Encoded protein: CASSLASDTGELFF.

The chain joins TRBV28 to TRBJ2-3; perhaps TRBD2 as D (5 bases). CDR1 and CDR2 from the germline V gene are MDHEN and SYDVKM. The CDR3 length is 15 residues. Trimming took off 2 bases at V and 2 bases at J, with 11 bases between the two ends. The CDR3 nucleotides read TGTGCCAGCAGTTTACTGGTAGCGCCCACAGATACGCAGTATTTT. It is translated as CASSLLVAPTDTQYF.

DNA for the CDR3: TGTGCCAGCAGCTTAGAGGGGACAGGGGGCGCGGAGACCCAGTACTTC. Translated, it gives CASSLEGTGGAETQYF. The chain uses TRBV13 and TRBJ2-5; 12 bases align to TRBD1. The ends lost 1 base at V and 5 bases at J; junction bases unmatched: 5. Germline values: CDR1 PRHDT, CDR2 FYEKMQ (reference sequence). The CDR3 is 16 amino acids. The entire variable domain, with the rest obtained from reference TRBV13 and TRBJ2-5, is as follows: AAGVIQSPRHLIKEKRETATLKCYPIPRHDTVYWYQQGPGQDPQFLISFYEKMQSDKGSIPDRFSAQQFSDYHSELNMSSLELGDSALYFCASSLEGTGGAETQYFGPGTRLLVL.

The rearrangement joins TRBV30 to TRBJ1-2; 7 positions agree with TRBD1. The CDR3 is made up of 13 amino acids. CDR1 is GTSNPN, CDR2 SVGIG, per germline (reference sequence). V lost 7 bases and J lost 4; bases outside the gene matches: 9. CDR3 nucleotides: TGTGCCTATGCTCCAGGGGGTAGCTATGGCTACACCTTC. This translates into CAYAPGGSYGYTF. The full variable domain, completed using reference TRBV30 and TRBJ1-2, is SQTIHQWPATLVQPVGSPLSLECTVEGTSNPNLYWYRQAAGRGLQLLFYSVGIGQISSEVPQNLSASRPQDRQFILSSKKLLLSDSGFYLCAYAPGGSYGYTFGSGTRLTVV.

This clone has only one observation. The chain joins TRBV9 to TRBJ1-1; TRBD1 matches at 8 bases. This CDR3 is built from 13 residues. The V and J ends lost 4 bases and 4 bases, in that order; junction bases with no gene match: 3. The germline V gene has CDR1 SGDLS and CDR2 YYNGEE. The CDR3 loop is CASSIGQGTEAFF. For the CDR3, the DNA is TGTGCCAGCAGCATCGGACAGGGCACTGAAGCTTTCTTT.

This clone was found once. The gene calls are TRBV20-1 and TRBJ2-3, with 9 bases identical to TRBD1. The CDR3 covers 15 residues. Losses at the gene ends were 3 bases for V and 15 bases for J; bases not matched to a gene: 19. The germline CDR1 and CDR2 sequences are DFQATT and SNEGSKA (reference sequence). The chain's CDR3 is CSASGGQGVGGSQYF. In DNA, the CDR3 is TGCAGTGCTAGTGGGGGACAGGGCGTCGGCGGGAGTCAATATTTT.

This clone turned up a few times. This sample includes further DNA sequences coding for the same CDR3. The chain links TRBV3-1 (or the pseudogene TRBV3-2) to TRBJ1-1; D is uncertain. Germline V gene lookup returns CDR1 LGHDT and CDR2 YNNKEL (reference sequence). The germline V and J ends were trimmed by 1 base and 1 base, with 4 bases remaining between them. This CDR3 has 13 amino acids. The CDR3 DNA reads TGTGCCAGCAGCCAAGTTAGGAACACTGAAGCTTTCTTT. This codes for CASSQVRNTEAFF.

The table lists this clone with a count of one. The V call is TRBV28, the J call TRBJ1-2; 8 bases agree with TRBD1. The CDR3 contains 13 residues. The V and J ends lost 5 bases and 8 bases, in that order; junction bases with no gene match: 7. Germline CDR1 is MDHEN and CDR2 is SYDVKM. The CDR3: CASSTGQEEGYTF. CDR3 coding DNA: TGTGCCAGCAGTACGGGACAGGAGGAGGGCTACACCTTC.

Here the CDR3 reads CASSRRGGETQYF. DNA of the CDR3: TGTGCCAGTAGTAGGAGGGGCGGGGAGACCCAGTACTTC. The chain has TRBV19 and TRBJ2-5, with D perhaps TRBD2 (6 bases). This CDR3 spans 13 amino acids. Trimming removed 4 bases from V and 5 bases from J, with 11 bases in between. Germline assignment: CDR1 LNHDA and CDR2 SQIVND (reference sequence).

CDR3 sequence (DNA): TGTGCCAGTAGTATATCCGCGGGAGGGTCCTACGAGCAGTACTTC. Translating gives CASSISAGGSYEQYF. The chain combines TRBV19 with TRBJ2-7; 9 bases are a match to TRBD2. This CDR3 is built from 15 residues. Germline V gene sequence: CDR1 LNHDA, CDR2 SQIVND (reference sequence). V shed 2 bases, J shed 1 base, and the junction held 3 bases outside the gene matches.